Detailed here is one T cell receptor beta chain. Some clones are missing from TCRdb's copy, which holds only in-frame ones; the method was immunoSEQ multiplex PCR. The repertoire has roughly 150,000 clones, roughly 94% of them found once; the top ten carry under 6%. These data come from a study of T cell responses to AZD1222 COVID-19 vaccine. This CDR3 spans 13 amino acids. Germline-derived CDR1 and CDR2 are SGDLS and YYNGEE. V was clipped by 4 bases and J by 2 bases, with 9 bases between them. The chain uses TRBV9 and TRBJ2-5; no reliable D call. This sample comprised peripheral blood, obtained 28 days after the second AZD1222 dose. This sequence was found in an adult who received the AZD1222 COVID-19 vaccine. CDR3 region: CASSPSLQETQYF. Here the CDR3 DNA reads TGTGCCAGCAGCCCTAGTTTACAAGAGACCCAGTACTTC. Full variable domain (remainder filled in from reference TRBV9 and TRBJ2-5): DSGVTQTPKHLITATGQRVTLRCSPRSGDLSVYWYQQSLDQGLQFLIQYYNGEERAKGNILERFSAQQFPDLHSELNLSSLELGDSALYFCASSPSLQETQYFGPGTRLLVL.